Each of the 18 T cell receptor beta chains below was sequenced from the same sample in a study of cytomegalovirus exposure and HLA in healthy donors. The PCR had 60 Vbeta and 13 Jbeta primers. Measured with immunoSEQ multiplex PCR; TCRdb has only the in-frame clones, and not every one. The profile shows about 160,000 clones, approximately 80% of them singletons. The material sequenced was PBMCs. These receptors all come from a woman aged 35 to 49 in good health and CMV-seropositive.

V gene TRBV5-4 combines with J gene TRBJ2-7, with TRBD2 identical over 10 bases. The CDR3 spans 14 residues. Germline loops: CDR1 SGHNT, CDR2 YYREEE (reference sequence). V was pared by 4 bases and J by 6 bases, with 7 bases of the junction left unmatched. The CDR3 region is CASSRGTSVGEQYF. CDR3 in DNA: TGTGCCAGCAGCAGGGGGACTAGCGTCGGCGAGCAGTACTTC.

This chain joins TRBV30 and TRBJ2-3; 8 bases agree with TRBD2. J gave up 1 base and V 0 bases, and 3 bases lay outside the gene matches. Germline CDR1 GTSNPN, CDR2 SVGIG (reference sequence). CDR3 size: 15 residues. The CDR3 spells CAWSVQAGGTDTQYF. CDR3 DNA sequence: TGTGCCTGGAGTGTACAAGCGGGGGGCACAGATACGCAGTATTTT.

The chain combines TRBV6-6 with TRBJ1-2; TRBD1 is a possible D gene (6 bases). Germline CDR1 MNHNY, CDR2 SVGAGI (reference sequence). V was trimmed by 5 bases and J by 2 bases, leaving 12 bases between them. This CDR3 has 14 amino acids. CDR3 amino acids: CASSLGQFNYGYTF. The CDR3 DNA is TGTGCCAGCAGTCTCGGACAGTTCAACTATGGCTACACCTTC.

This clone was seen a single time. The chain recombines TRBV9 with TRBJ1-2, with TRBD1 matching over 8 bases. The CDR3 runs to 13 residues. Per the germline V gene, CDR1 is SGDLS and CDR2 is YYNGEE. The V gene end was trimmed by 4 bases and the J gene end by 11 bases; junction bases not matched to a gene: 10. CDR3 DNA: TGTGCCAGCAGCCCCCGAGGGACAGGTCGGTACACCTTC. This sequence encodes CASSPRGTGRYTF.

The chain carries TRBV30 and TRBJ2-3, with 10 bases lining up with TRBD1. This CDR3 is built from 14 residues. Germline V gene sequence: CDR1 GTSNPN, CDR2 SVGIG (reference sequence). V was clipped by 1 base and J by 4 bases; unmatched bases: 2. This chain's CDR3 is CAWSGGQGADTQYF. The CDR3 region has the DNA TGTGCCTGGAGTGGAGGACAGGGGGCAGATACGCAGTATTTT.

This sequence joins TRBV6-1 and TRBJ2-7; D not certain. The CDR3 sequence is 13 residues long. V was pared by 1 base and J by 6 bases, with 10 bases between. Germline V gives CDR1 MNHNS, CDR2 SASEGT. CDR3 residues: CASSEELLSEQYF. The CDR3 DNA sequence: TGTGCCAGCAGTGAAGAGCTTCTATCCGAGCAGTACTTC.

This chain links TRBV6-1 with TRBJ2-5; the match to TRBD1 covers 7 bases. The CDR3 spans 14 residues. Per germline, CDR1 MNHNS and CDR2 SASEGT. Trimming took 5 bases from V and 5 from J; bases not matched to a gene: 8. CDR3 sequence (DNA): TGTGCCAGCAGTAGGGACAGCGCCCCGGAGACCCAGTACTTC. Its translation is CASSRDSAPETQYF.

V gene TRBV4-2 combines with J gene TRBJ1-1, with 7 positions matching TRBD1. Germline V gene sequence: CDR1 LGHNA, CDR2 YNFKEQ. The V segment lost 0 bases and the J segment 4 bases; nucleotides outside the gene matches: 5. CDR3 size: 15 residues. CDR3 residues: CASSQDRAGGTEAFF. The DNA of the CDR3 is TGTGCCAGCAGCCAAGATCGGGCAGGGGGCACTGAAGCTTTCTTT.

This clone has only a few counts. This chain connects TRBV5-1 to TRBJ1-1, with a weak D call TRBD1 (5 bases). From germline, CDR1 is SGHRS and CDR2 YFSETQ. This CDR3 contains 16 residues. V lost 4 bases and J lost 1, with 17 bases in between. CDR3 DNA sequence: TGCGCCAGCAGCCCCAGGGCGGACCTAACGAACACTGAAGCTTTCTTT. It yields the protein CASSPRADLTNTEAFF.

J is TRBJ2-7 and V is TRBV10-1; D may be TRBD2 (5 bases). The V gene's germline CDR1 is WNHNN and CDR2 SYGVQD (reference sequence). Trimming left V 8 bases short and J 1 base short, with 12 bases between. The CDR3 sequence is 13 residues long. The CDR3 DNA reads as TGCGCCAGCTCGTTCGGGGTATCCTACGAGCAGTACTTC. Translation: CASSFGVSYEQYF.

The V call is TRBV7-8, the J call TRBJ1-5, with 8 bases aligning to TRBD1. Germline assignment: CDR1 SGHVS and CDR2 FQNEAQ. The CDR3 totals 16 residues. J was trimmed by 6 bases and V by 5 bases; bases with no gene match: 12. The CDR3: CASSLSTGGIGQPQHF. CDR3 sequence (DNA): TGTGCCAGCAGCCTCTCTACAGGGGGTATAGGTCAGCCCCAGCATTTT. The variable domain in full, with the rest retrieved from reference TRBV7-8 and TRBJ1-5, is GAGVSQSPRYKVAKRGQDVALRCDPISGHVSLFWYQQALGQGPEFLTYFQNEAQLDKSGLPSDRFFAERPEGSVSTLKIQRTQQEDSAVYLCASSLSTGGIGQPQHFGDGTRLSIL.

J is TRBJ1-4 and V is TRBV11-2; the match to TRBD1 covers 7 bases. This CDR3 comprises 15 residues. V shed 5 bases and J 0 bases; nucleotides not matched to a gene: 3. CDR1 and CDR2 from the germline V gene are SGHAT and FQNNGV. Here the CDR3 reads CASSPGGTTNEKLFF. Here the CDR3 DNA reads TGTGCCAGCAGCCCAGGGGGTACAACTAATGAAAAACTGTTTTTT.

V is TRBV29-1 and J is TRBJ1-5, with 8 positions matching TRBD1. This CDR3 has 16 residues. CDR1 and CDR2 (germline): SQVTM, ANQGSEA. Trimming at V came to 1 base and at J to 5 bases, leaving 10 bases not matched to a gene. CDR3 loop: CSVEGPRTGRDQPQHF. The CDR3 nucleotides are TGCAGCGTTGAAGGCCCCAGGACAGGGAGGGATCAGCCCCAGCATTTT.

The rearrangement uses TRBV19 and TRBJ1-1; D uncertain. With 10 bases removed from V and 4 bases from J, the gap between germline ends came to 7 bases. The CDR3 has 10 amino acids. Germline CDR1 reads LNHDA; CDR2 reads SQIVND (reference sequence). The CDR3 nucleotides read TGTGCCACGGGGTTCACTGAAGCTTTCTTT. Translating it yields CATGFTEAFF. The whole variable domain, remainder taken from reference TRBV19 and TRBJ1-1, is DGGITQSPKYLFRKEGQNVTLSCEQNLNHDAMYWYRQDPGQGLRLIYYSQIVNDFQKGDIAEGYSVSREKKESFPLTVTSAQKNPTAFYLCATGFTEAFFGQGTRLTVV.

The V call is TRBV27, the J call TRBJ1-5, with D perhaps TRBD1 (5 bases). With 11 bases removed from V and 4 bases from J, the gap between germline ends came to 15 bases. Germline CDR1 MNHEY, CDR2 SMNVEV (reference sequence). The length of the CDR3 is 13 residues. The CDR3 protein is CASTGGGNQPQHF. CDR3 nucleotides: TGTGCCTCGACTGGGGGGGGAAATCAGCCCCAGCATTTT.

The V call is TRBV29-1, the J call TRBJ2-7; D might be TRBD2 (6 bases). Germline V CDR1 and CDR2: SQVTM, ANQGSEA. Trimming pared 6 bases from V and 5 bases from J, leaving 11 bases between. This CDR3 is 11 amino acids long. The CDR3, as DNA: TGCAGCGTAAATAGCGGAAACGAGCAGTACTTC. Translating it yields CSVNSGNEQYF.

This clone appeared a few times. The chain recombines TRBV5-4 with TRBJ2-7, with D tentatively TRBD1 (5 bases). CDR1 is SGHNT, CDR2 YYREEE, per germline (reference sequence). The length of the CDR3 is 13 residues. The V and J ends lost 4 bases and 2 bases respectively, with 10 bases between them. As DNA, the CDR3 is TGTGCCAGCAGCCAGAGACAGCCCTACGAGCAGTACTTC. Translation gives CASSQRQPYEQYF.

This clone was recorded at least ten times. The chain recombines TRBV5-1 with TRBJ2-2, with no clear D. Germline CDR1 is SGHRS and CDR2 is YFSETQ. Deletions cut 3 bases from V and 2 bases from J, with 8 bases between. The CDR3 covers 14 residues. The CDR3 is CASSSGDNTGELFF. CDR3 DNA sequence: TGCGCCAGCAGCTCCGGAGACAACACCGGGGAGCTGTTTTTT.